These 25 T cell receptor beta chains were sequenced from one sample in a study of blood T cells in healthy people across ages. Primed by a sample-barcoded 5' primer and a J-beta primer mix, a second PCR proceeded for 7 to 11 cycles. MiXCR, run by TCRdb on the 5' RACE reads, gives a single entry per CDR3 protein. This table has 800,000 or so distinct CDR3 sequences, 25% appearing once. This same sample was also taken into another study, of T cells of mothers and their children.

What was sequenced was blood. These receptors all come from a boy aged 5-17 years in good health.

This clonotype was detected a few times. The genes are TRBV20-1 and TRBJ2-6, with D hard to call. V was clipped by 5 bases and J by 0 bases, with 5 bases between them. Germline CDR1 DFQATT, CDR2 SNEGSKA (reference sequence). The CDR3 loop spans 13 amino acids. The CDR3 loop reads CSAPLSGANVLTF. The CDR3 DNA is TGCAGTGCTCCCCTCTCTGGGGCCAACGTCCTGACTTTC.

Only a few counts were recorded for this clonotype. The chain employs TRBV29-1 and TRBJ2-7; D is unresolved. The length of the CDR3 is 14 residues. Germline-derived CDR1 and CDR2 are SQVTM and ANQGSEA. The V and J ends lost 2 bases and 6 bases respectively, with 17 bases between them. CDR3 nucleotide sequence: TGCAGCGTTGAAAGTCCGGACGGCAGCCCCGAGCAGTACTTC. The encoded protein is CSVESPDGSPEQYF.

The chain combines TRBV2 with TRBJ1-5; D unresolved. The CDR3 has 17 amino acids. V lost 3 bases to trimming and J lost 3 bases, with 18 bases between them. Germline V lookup: CDR1 SNHLY, CDR2 FYNNEI. CDR3 loop: CASSDVGMAGANQPQHF. The CDR3, as DNA: TGTGCCAGCAGTGACGTTGGAATGGCAGGCGCCAATCAGCCCCAGCATTTT.

The J gene is TRBJ1-4, the V gene TRBV7-2, with D possibly being TRBD1 (6 bases). Deletions cut 5 bases from V and 0 bases from J, with 13 bases between. The CDR3 has 16 amino acids. Looked up from germline, CDR1 is SGHTA and CDR2 is FQGNSA. CDR3 DNA: TGTGCCAGCAGCAGTTTTAGGGGGACAACTAATGAAAAACTGTTTTTT. This sequence encodes CASSSFRGTTNEKLFF.

Comment on this clonotype: The junction differs from germline at one of its ends, possibly a read error. The chain carries TRBV29-1 and TRBJ1-1; D not resolved. CDR1 and CDR2 (germline): SQVTM, ANQGSEA. The CDR3 length is 13 residues. The CDR3 DNA reads as TGCAGCGCCGACGAGGGAGAGAACACGGAAGCTTTCTTT. Its protein is CSADEGENTEAFF.

This clonotype occurred a few times. The chain combines TRBV24-1 with TRBJ2-3; D is unresolved. The CDR3 is made up of 15 amino acids. V was shortened by 0 bases and J by 2 bases, with 8 bases between the two germline ends. The germline V gene encodes CDR1 KGHDR and CDR2 SFDVKD. The CDR3 loop reads CATSDLGVSTDTQYF. The CDR3 DNA follows: TGTGCCACCAGTGATTTGGGAGTATCCACAGATACGCAGTATTTT.

The chain couples TRBV6-5 to TRBJ1-2; a weak D match, TRBD1 (5 bases). Germline assignment: CDR1 MNHEY and CDR2 SVGAGI. V was pared by 7 bases and J by 3 bases, with 15 bases between. The CDR3 consists of 14 residues. In DNA form, the CDR3 reads TGTGCCAGCACCTCCGACGGGGGTTACTATGGCTACACCTTC. This sequence encodes CASTSDGGYYGYTF.

This clonotype appeared many times. The rearrangement links TRBV5-1 to TRBJ2-3, with D maybe TRBD2 (5 bases). Germline V gene sequence: CDR1 SGHRS, CDR2 YFSETQ. The CDR3 consists of 14 residues. The V end lost 4 bases, the J end lost 3 bases, and 12 bases lay between the germline ends. CDR3 nucleotide sequence: TGCGCCAGCAGCCTGGACCGGGGAACAGATACGCAGTATTTT. It translates to CASSLDRGTDTQYF.

The chain links TRBV29-1 to TRBJ2-3; 9 bases are a match to TRBD1. V shed 3 bases, J shed 5 bases, and the junction held 6 bases outside the gene matches. The germline V gene has CDR1 SQVTM and CDR2 ANQGSEA. The CDR3 consists of 14 residues. CDR3 region: CSVDLGQGLDTQYF. The CDR3 region has the DNA TGCAGCGTTGACCTCGGACAGGGGTTAGATACGCAGTATTTT.

The chain recombines TRBV5-1 with TRBJ2-1; 8 bases agree with TRBD1. The CDR3 is 17 amino acids. Germline V gives CDR1 SGHRS, CDR2 YFSETQ. V was pared by 4 bases and J by 0 bases, with 9 bases of the junction left unmatched. DNA of the CDR3: TGCGCCAGCAGCCGGGGACAGGACCCTTACTCCTACAATGAGCAGTTCTTC. Translated: CASSRGQDPYSYNEQFF.

This clonotype has more than one count but fewer than ten. The rearrangement links TRBV7-2 to TRBJ1-4; the match to TRBD1 covers 9 bases. The junction had 15 bases not matched to a gene; V was cut back by 5 bases and J by 2 bases. The CDR3 is 19 amino acids. CDR1 SGHTA and CDR2 FQGNSA come from the germline V gene. Here the CDR3 DNA reads TGTGCCAGCAGCCCCACAGGGACAGGGCGACTAGGCACTAATGAAAAACTGTTTTTT. Its protein product is CASSPTGTGRLGTNEKLFF.

This clonotype was counted a few times. The chain is built from TRBV7-8 and TRBJ2-5; D is possibly TRBD2 (6 bases). The J call is in doubt because the DNA end fits TRBJ2-1 better. The CDR3 extends over 10 amino acids. CDR1 SGHVS and CDR2 FQNEAQ come from the germline V gene. The CDR3 reads CASGGTEQFF. Written as DNA, the CDR3 is TGTGCCAGCGGGGGGACTGAGCAGTTCTTC.

The chain uses TRBV7-8 and TRBJ2-3; D unresolved. CDR1 is SGHVS and CDR2 is FQNEAQ in the germline V gene. V lost 5 bases and J 4 bases, leaving 19 bases between the germline ends. CDR3 size: 16 residues. CDR3 residues: CASSLISSKGADTQYF. The CDR3 DNA reads as TGTGCCAGCAGCCTAATCTCATCCAAAGGCGCAGATACGCAGTATTTT.

This clonotype showed up just a few times. CDR3 sequence reads: CASSPLPSGSTDTQYF. Here the CDR3 DNA reads TGTGCCAGCAGCCCTCTCCCGAGTGGAAGCACAGATACGCAGTATTTT. This chain links TRBV12-3 or TRBV12-4 with TRBJ2-3, with no clear D. The V and J ends lost 6 bases and 0 bases respectively, with 16 bases between them. The CDR3 length is 16 residues.

This clonotype turned up a few times. One end of the junction fails to match germline, which may point to a read error. The genes are TRBV7-3 and TRBJ1-1; 9 positions agree with TRBD1. CDR3 length equals 15 residues. CDR1 is SGHTA and CDR2 is FQGTGA in the germline V gene. DNA for the CDR3: TGTGCCAGCAGCCCGGGTGGACAGGGGAACACTGAAGCCTTCTTT. Amino acid sequence: CASSPGGQGNTEAFF.

J is TRBJ2-1 and V is TRBV7-8, with D hard to call. Trimming took 1 base from V and 8 from J, leaving 12 bases between them. Germline V gene sequence: CDR1 SGHVS, CDR2 FQNEAQ. There are 14 residues in the CDR3. The CDR3 DNA is TGTGCCAGCAGCTTAGACGCTTTCTTCGATGAGCAGTTCTTC. Its translation: CASSLDAFFDEQFF. The complete variable domain, with remaining parts taken from reference TRBV7-8 and TRBJ2-1, reads GAGVSQSPRYKVAKRGQDVALRCDPISGHVSLFWYQQALGQGPEFLTYFQNEAQLDKSGLPSDRFFAERPEGSVSTLKIQRTQQEDSAVYLCASSLDAFFDEQFFGPGTRLTVL.

The V call is TRBV20-1, the J call TRBJ2-5; D call uncertain. Germline-derived CDR1 and CDR2 are DFQATT and SNEGSKA (reference sequence). The CDR3 totals 9 residues. V lost 6 bases and J lost 1, with 0 bases in between. DNA of the CDR3: TGCAGTGCCCAAGAGACCCAGTACTTC. This codes for CSAQETQYF.

V is TRBV4-3 and J is TRBJ2-2; 7 positions agree with TRBD1. The CDR3 is 14 residues long. V trimming: 3 bases; J trimming: 7 bases; junction bases outside the gene matches: 5. CDR1 and CDR2 (germline): LGHNA, YSLEER. The CDR3 bases are TGCGCCAGCAGCCAGGACAGGACCGGCGGGGAGCTGTTTTTT. It specifies CASSQDRTGGELFF.

This clonotype was observed a handful of times. The chain joins TRBV4-3 to TRBJ2-2; TRBD2 matches 7 bases. Unmatched junction bases numbered 10, after V lost 1 base and J lost 8 bases. CDR1 is LGHNA and CDR2 is YSLEER in the germline V gene. There are 16 residues in the CDR3. CDR3 nucleotides: TGCGCCAGCAGCCAAGGACGGGAGGTCGAAACGGGGGAGCTGTTTTTT. This sequence encodes CASSQGREVETGELFF.

V is TRBV27 and J is TRBJ1-2; D gene unclear. This CDR3 contains 14 residues. In germline, CDR1 is MNHEY, CDR2 SMNVEV (reference sequence). V was shortened by 8 bases and J by 3 bases, with 16 bases between the two germline ends. The CDR3 sequence: CASRFVSADYGYTF. The CDR3 coding sequence is TGTGCCAGCCGCTTCGTAAGTGCTGACTATGGCTACACCTTC.

This chain connects TRBV6-5 to TRBJ2-7; 7 nucleotides match TRBD1. V dropped 4 bases and J dropped 6; count of bases not matched to a gene: 12. The CDR3 is 15 residues long. CDR1 MNHEY and CDR2 SVGAGI come from the germline V gene. This chain's CDR3 is CASSSPTGSGAEQYF. The CDR3 DNA reads TGTGCCAGCAGTTCCCCGACAGGGAGTGGCGCCGAGCAGTACTTC.

The V and J genes are TRBV5-1 and TRBJ2-6; 8 nucleotides match TRBD1. J was trimmed by 2 bases and V by 4 bases; bases with no gene match: 8. Germline CDR1 is SGHRS and CDR2 is YFSETQ. The CDR3 has 17 residues. CDR3 sequence: CASSLRQGPAGANVLTF. DNA for the CDR3: TGCGCCAGCAGCCTAAGACAGGGGCCGGCTGGGGCCAACGTCCTGACTTTC.

Comments on this clonotype: Since a much larger clone is just one base distant, this may be a read error. The chain uses TRBV4-3 and TRBJ2-5; 8 bases agree with TRBD1. CDR1 is LGHNA and CDR2 is YSLEER in the germline V gene. The CDR3 has 15 residues. V shed 5 bases, J shed 9 bases, and the junction held 14 bases outside the gene matches. CDR3 protein: CASSLTWTGKEAQYF. DNA for the CDR3: TGCGCCAGCAGCTTGACCTGGACAGGGAAGGAGGCCCAGTACTTC.

In its sample, this clonotype was seen a few times. This sequence joins TRBV4-3 and TRBJ2-3, with TRBD1 matching over 9 bases. The CDR3 is made up of 19 amino acids. Per germline, CDR1 LGHNA and CDR2 YSLEER. Trimming cost V 4 bases and J 3 bases; bases outside gene matches: 17. CDR3 protein: CASSRDRESLRTRTDTQYF. As DNA, the CDR3 is TGCGCCAGCAGCCGGGACAGGGAAAGTCTTAGGACCAGGACAGATACGCAGTATTTT.

The chain carries TRBV4-3 and TRBJ2-1, with 10 nucleotides matching TRBD2. J was trimmed by 7 bases and V by 4 bases; bases with no gene match: 7. The CDR3 is 15 amino acids. Germline loops: CDR1 LGHNA, CDR2 YSLEER. The CDR3 bases are TGCGCCAGCAGCCTTAGAGCGGGAGGGCCAAATGAGCAGTTCTTC. Encoded protein: CASSLRAGGPNEQFF.